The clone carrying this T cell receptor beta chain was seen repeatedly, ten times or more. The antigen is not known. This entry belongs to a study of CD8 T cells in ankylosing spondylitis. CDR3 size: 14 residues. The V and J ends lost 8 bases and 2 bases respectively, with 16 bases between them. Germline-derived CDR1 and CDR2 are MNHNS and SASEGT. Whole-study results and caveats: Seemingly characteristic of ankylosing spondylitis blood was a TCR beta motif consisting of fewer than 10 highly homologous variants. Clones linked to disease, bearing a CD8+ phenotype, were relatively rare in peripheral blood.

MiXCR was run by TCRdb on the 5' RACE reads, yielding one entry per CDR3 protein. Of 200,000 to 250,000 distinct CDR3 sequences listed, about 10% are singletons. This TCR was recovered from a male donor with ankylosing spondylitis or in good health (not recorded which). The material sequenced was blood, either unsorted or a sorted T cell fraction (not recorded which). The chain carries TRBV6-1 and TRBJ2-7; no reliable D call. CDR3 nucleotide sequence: TGTGCCAGCCGGAGTTCACACTCCACCTACGAGCAGTACTTC. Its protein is CASRSSHSTYEQYF.